What follows describes a single T cell receptor beta chain. The germline gives CDR1 MNHNY, CDR2 SVGAGI (reference sequence). Trimming stripped 0 bases from V and 7 bases from J, with 12 bases between. This CDR3 spans 15 amino acids. The sample belongs to a study of shared clonotypes between healthy human individuals. Using immunoSEQ multiplex PCR, the repertoire was profiled, and TCRdb retains in-frame clones only, with some absent. In the table there are roughly 500,000 clones, more than 95% of which are singletons. This sequence was found in a woman aged 25 to 39 in good health. Sequenced input: naive CD4+ T cells sorted from blood. This sample's subset: CD45RA+ positively selected. The J gene is TRBJ1-4, the V gene TRBV6-6; a possible D gene is TRBD1 (5 bases). The CDR3 is CASSYSGARGEKLFF. The DNA of the CDR3 is TGTGCCAGCAGTTACTCTGGGGCGCGGGGTGAAAAACTGTTTTTT.